This is a list of T cell receptor beta chains from one sample in a study of blood T cell repertoires in COVID-19. Sequencing was performed with immunoSEQ multiplex PCR; in TCRdb, only in-frame clones are kept and a portion is missing. The sample gives some 300,000 clones, approximately 90% of which show up once; approximately 6.5% is in the top ten. The sample was peripheral blood. The receptors stem from a woman between 45 and 65 years old with COVID-19, enrolled during active disease. Each CDR3 is given with its conserved first and last residue. D genes are given only for firm matches. The size entry is marked missing in some rows and otherwise reads once, few, many or a size class.

J gene,V gene,clone size,D gene,CDR3 DNA,CDR3 protein
TRBJ2-7,TRBV15,-,TRBD2,TGTGCCACCAGCAGTTTTCTAGCGGGAGGCTACGAGCAGTACTTC,CATSSFLAGGYEQYF
TRBJ1-4,TRBV4-2,-,-,TGTGCCAGCAGCCAGGACAGAGGAGTACCTAATGAAAAACTGTTTTTT,CASSQDRGVPNEKLFF
TRBJ2-1,TRBV3-1/TRBV3-2,once,-,TGTGCCAGCAGCCAAACCCAAGCGGGTGAGCAGTTCTTC,CASSQTQAGEQFF
TRBJ1-5,TRBV30,-,-,TGTGCCTGGAGGGGTCAGGCGAATCAGCCCCAGCATTTT,CAWRGQANQPQHF
TRBJ2-1,TRBV10-3,-,-,TGTGCCATCAGCACCGCTCAAGGCTCCCGGGACAATGAGCAGTTCTTC,CAISTAQGSRDNEQFF
TRBJ1-1,TRBV18,-,TRBD1,TGTGCCAGCTCACAGGGACAGGGGATGAACACTGAAGCTTTCTTT,CASSQGQGMNTEAFF
TRBJ1-4,TRBV19,once,-,TGTGCCAGTAGTATCGACGGGACAACAACTAATGAAAAACTGTTTTTT,CASSIDGTTTNEKLFF
TRBJ1-2,TRBV9,-,TRBD1,TGTGCCAGCAGCGCTAGACAGGGGGCTAACTATGGCTACACCTTC,CASSARQGANYGYTF
TRBJ2-1,TRBV2,-,TRBD2,TGTGCCAGCAGTCCCTCGGGACTAGCCCCCAATGAGCAGTTCTTC,CASSPSGLAPNEQFF
TRBJ2-7,TRBV14,-,-,TGTGCCAGCAACCTCCGTCGACTAGAATCCTACGAGCAGTACTTC,CASNLRRLESYEQYF
TRBJ2-2,TRBV7-2,-,TRBD2,TGTGCCAGCAGCCCTGCGGGACTAGCGGGAGGCACCGGGGAGCTGTTTTTT,CASSPAGLAGGTGELFF
TRBJ2-2,TRBV18,-,TRBD1,TGTGCCAGCCCCTCCGGGACAGGGAACACCGGGGAGCTGTTTTTT,CASPSGTGNTGELFF
TRBJ2-7,TRBV11-2,-,-,TGTGCCAGCAGCTTAGACCACTCATACGAGCAGTACTTC,CASSLDHSYEQYF
TRBJ2-7,TRBV27,-,-,TGTGCCAGCAGTTTGGGGGGGACAGGCCGACGGGAGCAGTACTTC,CASSLGGTGRREQYF
TRBJ2-2,TRBV11-3,-,-,TGTGCCAGCTCCCGAGGGGACTTTAACACCGGGGAGCTGTTTTTT,CASSRGDFNTGELFF
TRBJ2-6,TRBV10-2,-,-,TGCGCCAGCAGTGAGTCTTTTTCGTTCGCTAGCGCTGGGGCCAACGTCCTGACTTTC,CASSESFSFASAGANVLTF
TRBJ2-5,TRBV5-1,-,TRBD2,TGCGCCAGCAGCCTAACTAGCGGGAGGGCCTTAGGGACCCAGTACTTC,CASSLTSGRALGTQYF
TRBJ2-3,TRBV14,-,TRBD2,TGTGCCAGCAGCCGCACCATCACTAGCGGGAGGCAAGATACGCAGTATTTT,CASSRTITSGRQDTQYF
TRBJ2-3,TRBV11-2,-,TRBD2,TGTGCCAGCAGCACCGCCCCGGGACTATATTCTAGCACAGATACGCAGTATTTT,CASSTAPGLYSSTDTQYF
TRBJ1-3,TRBV5-1,few,TRBD1,TGCGCCAGCAGCCCGGGCCCAGGGGGGCGAAACACCATATATTTT,CASSPGPGGRNTIYF
TRBJ2-7,TRBV9,-,TRBD2,TGTGCCAGCAGCGCCCACTCAACGACTAGCGGCAACTACGAGCAGTACTTC,CASSAHSTTSGNYEQYF
TRBJ1-2,TRBV11-3,-,-,TGTGCCAGCAGCTTAGATATGGTCCCAGGGGATAACTATGGCTACACCTTC,CASSLDMVPGDNYGYTF
TRBJ2-7,TRBV7-9,-,-,TGTGCCAGCAGCTCCGGGTCCGGACAGAGCTACGAGCAGTACTTC,CASSSGSGQSYEQYF